This T cell receptor (beta chain) was sequenced for a study of T cells in Graves' hyperthyroidism and ophthalmopathy. The study left out patients who had uncontrolled infection, other autoimmune disease, pregnancy or lactation. Sample collection date corresponds to first hyperthyroidism diagnosis, prior to any ophthalmopathy symptoms. Extraction of PBMCs used 9 to 10 ml of fresh peripheral blood. CDR3 size: 14 residues. The V gene lost 6 bases and the J gene lost 6 bases, with 15 bases spanning the gap. CDR1 SNHLY and CDR2 FYNNEI come from the germline V gene. From RNA transcripts, TCR beta CDR3 regions were amplified. HTBI primers were employed in a first-round RT-PCR of the TCR CDR3. TCRdb processed the multiplex PCR reads anew with MiXCR; each CDR3 protein has one entry. The table lists 350,000 or so distinct CDR3 sequences, roughly a sixth of them singletons.

What was sequenced was blood. The receptor was derived from a woman in her thirties with Graves' hyperthyroidism that later progressed to Graves' ophthalmopathy. The chain carries TRBV2 and TRBJ1-5, with D maybe TRBD1 (5 bases). The CDR3 sequence: CASSATGAGQPQHF. CDR3 DNA: TGTGCCAGCAGCGCTACCGGGGCGGGTCAGCCCCAGCATTTT. Together with reference TRBV2 and TRBJ1-5, the CDR3 gives the full variable domain: EPEVTQTPSHQVTQMGQEVILRCVPISNHLYFYWYRQILGQKVEFLVSFYNNEISEKSEIFDDQFSVERPDGSNFTLKIRSTKLEDSAMYFCASSATGAGQPQHFGDGTRLSIL.